This entry is about one TCR beta chain. The sample belongs to a study of Ad26.COV2.S vaccination and SARS-CoV-2 variants. Assay used: immunoSEQ multiplex PCR; TCRdb lists only in-frame clones, some missing. The sample has a few hundred thousand clones, 80% to 95% seen once; the top ten hold roughly 4.3%. The treatment is: 15 to 20 received Ad26.COV2.S at low or high dose, single or two shots; about 5 received placebo; per-sample allocation not given. Collection of samples fell on day 63 after the first vaccine or placebo injection. The ends were cut back, 1 base at V and 6 bases at J, with 13 bases in the middle. The V gene's germline CDR1 is SGHTA and CDR2 FQGNSA. The CDR3 is 15 residues long.

The TCR comes from a person between 18 and 59 years old who received the Ad26.COV2.S COVID-19 vaccine or a placebo. The sample consisted of peripheral blood, taken in a trial of Ad26.COV2.S vaccine versus placebo. The chain employs TRBV7-2 and TRBJ1-5; D is ambiguous. The CDR3 here is CASSLVALNGQPQHF. The CDR3 DNA reads as TGTGCCAGCAGCTTAGTGGCTCTGAATGGTCAGCCCCAGCATTTT.